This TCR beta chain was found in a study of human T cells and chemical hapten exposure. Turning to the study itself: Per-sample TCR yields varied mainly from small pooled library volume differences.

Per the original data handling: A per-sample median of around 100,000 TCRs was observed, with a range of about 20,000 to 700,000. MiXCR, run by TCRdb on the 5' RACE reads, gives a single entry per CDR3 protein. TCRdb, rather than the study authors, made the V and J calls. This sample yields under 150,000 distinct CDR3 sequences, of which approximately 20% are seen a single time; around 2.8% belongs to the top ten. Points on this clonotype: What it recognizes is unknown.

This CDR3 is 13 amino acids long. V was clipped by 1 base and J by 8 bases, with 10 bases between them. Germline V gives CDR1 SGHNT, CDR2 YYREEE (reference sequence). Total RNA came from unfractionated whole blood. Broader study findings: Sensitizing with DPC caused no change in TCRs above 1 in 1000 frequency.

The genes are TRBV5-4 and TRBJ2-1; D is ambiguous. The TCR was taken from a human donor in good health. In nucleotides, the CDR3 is TGTGCCAGCAGCTTGTTTGGAAACCATGAGCAGTTCTTC. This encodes CASSLFGNHEQFF.